Here is one T cell receptor beta chain with its context. The length of the CDR3 is 14 residues. Germline-derived CDR1 and CDR2 are SGHAT and FQDESV (reference sequence). V was trimmed by 1 base and J by 2 bases, leaving 9 bases between them. Profiled with immunoSEQ multiplex PCR; TCRdb holds only in-frame clones, not every one. The repertoire holds 600,000 to 700,000 clones, with about three quarters as singletons. The data were taken from a study of shared clonotypes between healthy human individuals. The sequence was collected from a woman aged 30 to 39 in good health. This chain links TRBV11-1 with TRBJ2-7, with D unresolved. Specimen: memory CD4+ T cells sorted from blood. Subset here: CD45RA-negative fraction. The CDR3 coding sequence is TGTGCCAGCAGCTTAGGGGCGGAAGCCTACGAGCAGTACTTC. The encoded protein is CASSLGAEAYEQYF.